This T cell receptor (beta chain) was retrieved from a study of blood T cell repertoires in COVID-19. Looking at the study overall: Samples of COVID-19 (acute and convalescent) were obtained from the United States, Italy and Spain. T cells, B-cell-depleted T cells, or PBMCs supplied cDNA or gDNA.

Original analysis: Reference gene primer amplification in the assay estimated nucleated cell counts. Using immunoSEQ multiplex PCR, the repertoire was profiled, and TCRdb retains in-frame clones only, with some absent. V and J calls and clone size are given by that table; D and trimming were obtained from the DNA. The data contain nearly 110,000 clones, around 82% of them singletons. CDR3 length: 16 residues. Germline CDR1 and CDR2: MNHNS and SASEGT. The J segment lost 7 bases and the V segment lost 5 bases, leaving 11 bases of the junction unmatched. The chain uses TRBV6-1 and TRBJ1-6, with 7 bases that match TRBD1. The clonotype originates from a human donor in a cohort sampled during active COVID-19. Sequencing used peripheral blood. CDR3 loop: CASSQGDRSLNSPLHF. The CDR3 DNA follows: TGTGCCAGCAGTCAAGGGGACAGATCACTAAATTCACCCCTCCACTTT.